Reported below is one TCR beta chain. The antigen remains unidentified. In germline, CDR1 is MDHEN, CDR2 SYDVKM. J lost 3 bases, V lost 5 bases, and 14 bases had no gene match. The CDR3 totals 17 residues. The sample originates from a study of shared clonotypes between healthy human individuals. Notes on the study in general: Memory subsets generally showed smaller estimated richness than naive subsets did. It was the non-shared clonotypes that had lower generation probabilities than clonotypes shared by all four donors.

Donors comprised only Caucasian adults living in Nashville, Tennessee. In the original workflow: Sequence data from immunoSEQ were junction-only and lacked quality scores; consequently, filtering differed. Only in-frame clones appear in the TCRdb table, and some are missing; sequencing was by immunoSEQ multiplex PCR. V, J and clone size were drawn from that table, and D and trimming were deduced from the DNA. Altogether about 1.5 million clones are present, under 99% being singletons, with the ten largest covering 0.45%. Sequencing input: naive CD4+ T cells sorted from blood. Subset in this sample: CD45RA+ positively selected. The sequence derives from a man aged 25 to 40 in good health. The rearrangement links TRBV28 to TRBJ2-5; 8 nucleotides agree with TRBD1. For the CDR3, the DNA is TGTGCCAGCAGTGCCCACAGGGGGGCGACCATAGAAGAGACCCAGTACTTC. It yields the protein CASSAHRGATIEETQYF.